This TCR beta chain was documented in a study of identifying expanded T cells in peripheral blood. Of note for this clone: As yet, its antigen is unknown.

Collection occurred without any documented infections or immune events in donors. V shed 3 bases and J 3 bases; nucleotides not matched to a gene: 5. The CDR3 consists of 15 residues. Germline loops: CDR1 MRHNA, CDR2 SNTAGT. Study-level findings and limits: Across healthy donors, higher total template counts meant significantly greater approximately two-week count variance. Technical replicates showed about 1.1 changed clones; two weeks around 15; four weeks 19.

Produced via immunoSEQ multiplex PCR; TCRdb's table is partial and in-frame only. Of 90,000 to 100,000 clones in the sample, about nine tenths were seen once. Material: blood. This sequence was found in a person aged 18 to 75 in good health. The chain uses TRBV6-4 and TRBJ2-3; 8 bases fit TRBD1. CDR3 region: CASSETGEVTDTQYF. The CDR3 coding sequence is TGTGCCAGCAGTGAGACAGGGGAGGTAACAGATACGCAGTATTTT.